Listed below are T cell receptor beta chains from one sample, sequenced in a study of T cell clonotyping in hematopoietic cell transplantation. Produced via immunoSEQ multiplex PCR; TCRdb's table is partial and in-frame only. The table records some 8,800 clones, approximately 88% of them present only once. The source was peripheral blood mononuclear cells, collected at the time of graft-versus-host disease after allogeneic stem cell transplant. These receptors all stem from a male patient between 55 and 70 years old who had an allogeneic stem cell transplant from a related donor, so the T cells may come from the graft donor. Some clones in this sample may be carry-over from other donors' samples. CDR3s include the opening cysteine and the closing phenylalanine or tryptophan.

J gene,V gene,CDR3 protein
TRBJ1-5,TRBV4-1,CASSQGWAGINQPQHF
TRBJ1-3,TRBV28,CASRNPGHSGNTIYF
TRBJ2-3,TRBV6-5,CASSYQGGFPIDTQYF
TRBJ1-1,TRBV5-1,CASSWARGGTEAFF
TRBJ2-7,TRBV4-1,CASSQGGRTYEQYF
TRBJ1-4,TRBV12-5,CASGRYNDEKLFF
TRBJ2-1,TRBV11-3,CASSLISGGASYNEQFF
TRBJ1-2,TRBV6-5,CASSYSGGIYGYTF
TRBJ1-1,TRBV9,CASSVSSGDSEAFF
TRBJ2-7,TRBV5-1,CASSSTSGYYEQYF
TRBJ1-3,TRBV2,CATSGNTIYF
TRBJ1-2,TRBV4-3,CASSQEMGISNYGYTF
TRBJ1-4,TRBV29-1,CSVDIDRVSEKLFF
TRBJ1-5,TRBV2,CASRAGGSSNQPQHF